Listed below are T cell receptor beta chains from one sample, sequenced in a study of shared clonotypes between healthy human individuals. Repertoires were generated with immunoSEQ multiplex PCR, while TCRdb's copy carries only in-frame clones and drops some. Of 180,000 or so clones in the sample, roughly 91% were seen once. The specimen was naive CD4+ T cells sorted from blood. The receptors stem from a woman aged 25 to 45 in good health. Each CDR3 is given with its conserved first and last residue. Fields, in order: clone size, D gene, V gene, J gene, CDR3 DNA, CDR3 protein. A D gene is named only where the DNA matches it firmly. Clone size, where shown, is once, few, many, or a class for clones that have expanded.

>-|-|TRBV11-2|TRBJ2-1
TGTGCCAGCAGCCCAACTCGGGGACACTCCTACAATGAGCAGTTCTTC
CASSPTRGHSYNEQFF
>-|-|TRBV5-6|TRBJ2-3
TGTGCCAGCAGCTTGGGTTCAGGGCGGTTAGGCCAGGGAGGAGATACGCAGTATTTT
CASSLGSGRLGQGGDTQYF
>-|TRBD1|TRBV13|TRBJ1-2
TGTGCCAGCAGCTTCCGGGACAGACTTAACTATGGCTACACCTTC
CASSFRDRLNYGYTF
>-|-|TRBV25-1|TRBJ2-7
TGTGCCAGCAGTCCTCTCGGGACTCTCCTCTACGAGCAGTACTTC
CASSPLGTLLYEQYF
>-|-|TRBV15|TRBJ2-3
TGTGCCACCAGCAGAGAGGGGAAAACCGGGAATACGCAGTATTTT
CATSREGKTGNTQYF
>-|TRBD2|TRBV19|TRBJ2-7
TGTGCCAGTCCTACTAGCGGGATCACCTACGAGCAGTACTTC
CASPTSGITYEQYF
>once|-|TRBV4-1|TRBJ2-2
TGCGCCAGCAGCCAAGTGGGCGTCACCGGGGAGCTGTTTTTT
CASSQVGVTGELFF
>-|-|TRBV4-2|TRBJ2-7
TGTGCCAGCAGCCGACCCAGTGGGACCCTCACCTACGAGCAGTACTTC
CASSRPSGTLTYEQYF
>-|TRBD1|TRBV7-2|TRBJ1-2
TGTGCCAGCAGCTCATCACCCGGGACAGGGCCTGGCTACACCTTC
CASSSSPGTGPGYTF
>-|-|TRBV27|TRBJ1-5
TGTGCCAGCAGTTCCCTCGGGACAAGTAATCAGCCCCAGCATTTT
CASSSLGTSNQPQHF
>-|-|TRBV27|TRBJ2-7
TGTGCCAGCAGTTCCTGGGGGAGCTCCTACGAGCAGTACTTC
CASSSWGSSYEQYF
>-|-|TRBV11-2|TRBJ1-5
TGTGCCAGCAGCTATCCAGGTCAGCCCCAGCATTTT
CASSYPGQPQHF
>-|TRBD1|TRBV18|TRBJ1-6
TGTGCCAGCTCGGGGGACAGGGGGAATTCACCCCTCCACTTT
CASSGDRGNSPLHF